Listed here are 7 T cell receptor beta chains from one sample, sequenced in a study of cytomegalovirus exposure and HLA in healthy donors. PCR amplification relied on 60 Vbeta primers (plus 13 Jbeta primers). Repertoires were generated with immunoSEQ multiplex PCR, while TCRdb's copy carries only in-frame clones and drops some. The sample has some 110,000 clones; about two thirds are singletons. The specimen sequenced was PBMCs. Receptors were obtained from a man aged 25-45 years in good health and CMV-seropositive.

The chain recombines TRBV5-4 with TRBJ2-7; 7 nucleotides line up with TRBD1. CDR3 size: 16 residues. V trimming: 0 bases; J trimming: 3 bases; junction bases outside the gene matches: 9. Germline V lookup: CDR1 SGHNT, CDR2 YYREEE (reference sequence). The DNA for the CDR3 is TGTGCCAGCAGCTTGGGAGGGGGCGCAAAAATCTACGAGCAGTACTTC. This codes for CASSLGGGAKIYEQYF.

V and J are TRBV5-1 and TRBJ1-1, with TRBD1 identical over 7 bases. Germline loops: CDR1 SGHRS, CDR2 YFSETQ. The length of the CDR3 is 14 residues. V was clipped by 7 bases and J by 0 bases; unmatched bases: 6. The CDR3 coding sequence is TGCGCCAGCTGCGCAGGGGGGCTGAACACTGAAGCTTTCTTT. Encoded protein: CASCAGGLNTEAFF. The whole variable domain, remainder taken from reference TRBV5-1 and TRBJ1-1, is KAGVTQTPRYLIKTRGQQVTLSCSPISGHRSVSWYQQTPGQGLQFLFEYFSETQRNKGNFPGRFSGRQFSNSRSEMNVSTLELGDSALYLCASCAGGLNTEAFFGQGTRLTVV.

The chain uses TRBV9 and TRBJ2-1, with 10 bases fitting TRBD1. The CDR3 length is 16 residues. V trimming: 4 bases; J trimming: 3 bases; junction bases outside the gene matches: 7. CDR1 and CDR2 from the germline V gene are SGDLS and YYNGEE. The CDR3 coding sequence is TGTGCCAGCAGCACCTCCCGGGACAGGGGCTACAATGAGCAGTTCTTC. Its protein is CASSTSRDRGYNEQFF.

This clone has only one observation. The chain carries TRBV7-2 and TRBJ1-2, with a weak D call TRBD1 (5 bases). Trimming stripped 1 base from V and 3 bases from J, with 12 bases between. The CDR3 covers 15 residues. The germline gives CDR1 SGHTA, CDR2 FQGNSA. CDR3 nucleotide sequence: TGTGCCAGCAGCTTAGACCCGACAGCTTACTATGGCTACACCTTC. Protein product: CASSLDPTAYYGYTF.

The J gene is TRBJ1-1, the V gene TRBV6-5, with 7 bases aligning to TRBD1. Trimming at V came to 5 bases and at J to 6 bases, leaving 9 bases not matched to a gene. The CDR3 length is 14 residues. CDR1 and CDR2 from the germline V gene are MNHEY and SVGAGI. The CDR3 nucleotides are TGTGCCAGCAGTGACCCCAGGGGGATGGCTGAAGCTTTCTTT. The encoded protein is CASSDPRGMAEAFF.

The chain has TRBV6-1 and TRBJ1-2; no definite D call. Trimming left V 2 bases short and J 9 bases short, with 13 bases between. The CDR3 extends over 13 amino acids. In germline, CDR1 is MNHNS, CDR2 SASEGT. The CDR3 sequence: CASSEMGAMSYTF. The CDR3 DNA sequence: TGTGCCAGCAGTGAAATGGGAGCTATGAGCTACACCTTC.

The chain combines TRBV15 with TRBJ2-7; D perhaps matches TRBD2 (6 bases). The CDR3 has 15 residues. Germline loops: CDR1 LNHNV, CDR2 YYDKDF (reference sequence). Trimming took 3 bases from V and 0 from J, leaving 12 bases between them. The CDR3 protein is CATSSLGRSSYEQYF. In nucleotides, the CDR3 is TGTGCCACCAGCAGTCTGGGGAGGAGCTCCTACGAGCAGTACTTC.